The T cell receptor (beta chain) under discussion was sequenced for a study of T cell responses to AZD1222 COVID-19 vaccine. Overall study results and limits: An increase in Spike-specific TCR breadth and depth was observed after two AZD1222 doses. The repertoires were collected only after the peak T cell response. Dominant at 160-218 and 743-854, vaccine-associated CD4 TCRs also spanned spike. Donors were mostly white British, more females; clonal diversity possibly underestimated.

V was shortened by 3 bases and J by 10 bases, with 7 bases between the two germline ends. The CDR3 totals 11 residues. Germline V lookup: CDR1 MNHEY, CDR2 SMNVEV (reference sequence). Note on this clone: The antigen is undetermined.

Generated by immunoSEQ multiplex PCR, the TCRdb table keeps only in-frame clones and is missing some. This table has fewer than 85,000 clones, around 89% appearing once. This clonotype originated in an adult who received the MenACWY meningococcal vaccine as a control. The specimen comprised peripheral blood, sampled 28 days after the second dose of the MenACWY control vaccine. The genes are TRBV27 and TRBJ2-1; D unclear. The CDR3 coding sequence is TGTGCCAGCAGTTTTGGCGGCGAGCAGTTCTTC. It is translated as CASSFGGEQFF.